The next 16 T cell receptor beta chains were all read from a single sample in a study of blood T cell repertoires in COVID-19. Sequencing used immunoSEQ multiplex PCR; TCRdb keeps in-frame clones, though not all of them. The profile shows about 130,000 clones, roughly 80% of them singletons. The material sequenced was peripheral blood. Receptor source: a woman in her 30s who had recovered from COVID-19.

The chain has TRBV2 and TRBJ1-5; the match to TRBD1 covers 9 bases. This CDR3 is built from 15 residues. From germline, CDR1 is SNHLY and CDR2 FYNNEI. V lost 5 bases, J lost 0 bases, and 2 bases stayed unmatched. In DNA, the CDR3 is TGTGCCAGCAGTCGGGGACAGGGTAGCAATCAGCCCCAGCATTTT. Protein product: CASSRGQGSNQPQHF.

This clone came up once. The CDR3 coding sequence is TGTGCCATCAGTGAGTCGGACAGGGCGAGCTACACCTTC. This sequence encodes CAISESDRASYTF. V and J are TRBV10-3 and TRBJ1-2; the match to TRBD1 covers 8 bases. The CDR3 is 13 amino acids. Trimming removed 0 bases from V and 9 bases from J; junction bases left unmatched: 3. The germline V gene has CDR1 ENHRY and CDR2 SYGVKD.

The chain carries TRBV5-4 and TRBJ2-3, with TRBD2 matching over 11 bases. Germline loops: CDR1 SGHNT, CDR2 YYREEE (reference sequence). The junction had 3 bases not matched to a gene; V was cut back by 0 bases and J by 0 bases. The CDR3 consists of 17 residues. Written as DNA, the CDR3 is TGTGCCAGCAGCTTGGGACTAGCGGGGATTAGCACAGATACGCAGTATTTT. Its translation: CASSLGLAGISTDTQYF.

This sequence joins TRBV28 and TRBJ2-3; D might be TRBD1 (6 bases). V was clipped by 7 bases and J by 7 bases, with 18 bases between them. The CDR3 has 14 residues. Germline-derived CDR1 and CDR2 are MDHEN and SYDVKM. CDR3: CASTEDSELYTQYF. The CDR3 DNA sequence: TGTGCCAGCACCGAGGACAGCGAACTATATACGCAGTATTTT.

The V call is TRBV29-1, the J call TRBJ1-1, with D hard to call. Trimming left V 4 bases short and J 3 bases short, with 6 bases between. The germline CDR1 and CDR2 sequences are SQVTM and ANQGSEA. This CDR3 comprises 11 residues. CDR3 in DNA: TGCAGCGTTGTGGAGTACACTGAAGCTTTCTTT. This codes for CSVVEYTEAFF.

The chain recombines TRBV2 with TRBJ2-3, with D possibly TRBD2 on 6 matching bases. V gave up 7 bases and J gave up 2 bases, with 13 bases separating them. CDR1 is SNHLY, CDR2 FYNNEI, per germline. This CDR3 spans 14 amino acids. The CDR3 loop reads CASKARGITDTQYF. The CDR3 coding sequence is TGTGCCAGCAAGGCACGGGGGATCACAGATACGCAGTATTTT.

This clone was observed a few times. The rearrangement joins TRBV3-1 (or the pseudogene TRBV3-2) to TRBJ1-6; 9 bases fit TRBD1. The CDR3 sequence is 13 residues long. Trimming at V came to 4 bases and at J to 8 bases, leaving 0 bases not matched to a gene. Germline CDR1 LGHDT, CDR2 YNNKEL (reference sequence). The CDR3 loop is CASSRQGDSPLHF. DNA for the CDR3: TGTGCCAGCAGCCGACAGGGGGATTCACCCCTCCACTTT.

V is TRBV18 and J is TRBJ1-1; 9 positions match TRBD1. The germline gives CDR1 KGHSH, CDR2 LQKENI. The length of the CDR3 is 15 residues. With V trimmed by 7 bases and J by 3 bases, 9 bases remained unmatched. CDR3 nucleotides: TGTGCCAGCTTAACGGGACAGGGACTAGACACTGAAGCTTTCTTT. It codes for CASLTGQGLDTEAFF.

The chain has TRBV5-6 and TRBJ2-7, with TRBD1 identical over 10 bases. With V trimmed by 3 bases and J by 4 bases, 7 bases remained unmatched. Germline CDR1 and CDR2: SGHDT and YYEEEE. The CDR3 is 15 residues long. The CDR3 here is CASSSYGTGAYEQYF. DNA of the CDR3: TGTGCCAGCAGCTCCTACGGGACAGGGGCGTACGAGCAGTACTTC.

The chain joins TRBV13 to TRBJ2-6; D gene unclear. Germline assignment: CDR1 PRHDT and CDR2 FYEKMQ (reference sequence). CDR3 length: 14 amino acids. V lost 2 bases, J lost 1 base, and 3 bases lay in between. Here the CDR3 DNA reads TGTGCCAGCAGCTTACGGTCTGGGGCCAACGTCCTGACTTTC. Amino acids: CASSLRSGANVLTF.

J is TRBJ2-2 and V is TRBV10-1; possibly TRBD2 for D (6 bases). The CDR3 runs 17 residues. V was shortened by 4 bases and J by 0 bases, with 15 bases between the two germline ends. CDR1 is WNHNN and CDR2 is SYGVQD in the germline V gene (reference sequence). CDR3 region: CASSGPGTGANTGELFF. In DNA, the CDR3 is TGCGCCAGCAGTGGCCCCGGGACTGGAGCGAACACCGGGGAGCTGTTTTTT.

The CDR3 loop reads CASSPRTGLVSGYTF. For the CDR3, the DNA is TGTGCCAGCAGCCCCAGGACAGGGCTCGTGAGTGGCTACACCTTC. The rearrangement joins TRBV7-2 to TRBJ1-2, with 8 nucleotides matching TRBD1. Looked up from germline, CDR1 is SGHTA and CDR2 is FQGNSA. The CDR3 extends over 15 amino acids. With V trimmed by 5 bases and J by 7 bases, 12 bases remained unmatched.

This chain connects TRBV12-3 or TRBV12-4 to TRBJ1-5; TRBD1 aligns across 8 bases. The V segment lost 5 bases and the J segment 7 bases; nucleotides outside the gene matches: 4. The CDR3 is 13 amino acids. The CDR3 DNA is TGTGCCAGCAGTGGACAGGGAGGACAGCCCCAGCATTTT. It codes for CASSGQGGQPQHF.

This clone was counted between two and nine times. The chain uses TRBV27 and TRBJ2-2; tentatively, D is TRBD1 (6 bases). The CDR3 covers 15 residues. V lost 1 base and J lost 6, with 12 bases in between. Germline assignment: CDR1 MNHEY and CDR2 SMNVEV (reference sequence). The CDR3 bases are TGTGCCAGCAGTTTATTAAGCAGGGGTGCCGGGGAGCTGTTTTTT. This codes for CASSLLSRGAGELFF.

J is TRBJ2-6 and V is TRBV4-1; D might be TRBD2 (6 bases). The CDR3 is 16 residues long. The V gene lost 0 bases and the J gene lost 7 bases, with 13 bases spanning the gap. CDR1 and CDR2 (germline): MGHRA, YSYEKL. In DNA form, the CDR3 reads TGCGCCAGCAGCCAAGATTGGGGGGAGAAAGCCAACGTCCTGACTTTC. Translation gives CASSQDWGEKANVLTF.

CDR3 protein: CASSLRQGGTGELFF. CDR3 coding DNA: TGTGCCAGCAGCTTGCGACAGGGGGGCACCGGGGAGCTGTTTTTT. V gene TRBV5-8 combines with J gene TRBJ2-2, with TRBD1 matching 9 bases. The trim removed 1 base at V and 4 bases at J, leaving 2 bases unmatched. CDR1 SGHTS and CDR2 YDEGEE come from the germline V gene. The CDR3 totals 15 residues.